The source of this TCR beta chain is a study of blood T cells in healthy people across ages. The CDR3 is 16 amino acids. V was pared by 6 bases and J by 3 bases, with 10 bases of the junction left unmatched. The sample holds a few counts of this clonotype. Through a sample-barcoded 5' primer and a J-beta primer mix, a second PCR was run for roughly 7 to 12 cycles. One entry per CDR3 protein results from TCRdb running MiXCR on the 5' RACE reads. Of some 1.4 million distinct CDR3 sequences in the sample, around 39% were seen once. This TCR came from a woman aged 18 to 35 in good health. This chain links TRBV12-3 or TRBV12-4 with TRBJ1-2, with 10 nucleotides matching TRBD1. The sequenced sample was blood. CDR3 DNA: TGTGCCAGCAGCAAAAGCCTGACAGGGGGCGACTATGGCTACACCTTC. This codes for CASSKSLTGGDYGYTF.